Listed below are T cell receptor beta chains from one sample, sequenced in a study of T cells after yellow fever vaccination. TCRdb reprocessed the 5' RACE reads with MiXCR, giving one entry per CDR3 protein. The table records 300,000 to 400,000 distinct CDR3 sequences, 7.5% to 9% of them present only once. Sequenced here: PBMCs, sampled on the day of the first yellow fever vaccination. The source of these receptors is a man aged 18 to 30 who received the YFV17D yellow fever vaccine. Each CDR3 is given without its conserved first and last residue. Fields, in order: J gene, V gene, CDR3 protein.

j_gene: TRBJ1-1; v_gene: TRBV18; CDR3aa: ASSPRRGRMNTEAF
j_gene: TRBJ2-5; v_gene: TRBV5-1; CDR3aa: ASSYTSGTPGQETQY
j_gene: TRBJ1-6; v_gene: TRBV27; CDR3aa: ASSHRGPNSPLH
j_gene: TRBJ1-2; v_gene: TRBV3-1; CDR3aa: ASSGTALIYT
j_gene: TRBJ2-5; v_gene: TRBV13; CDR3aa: ASSPRGGGMETQY
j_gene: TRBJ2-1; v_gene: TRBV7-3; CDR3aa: ASSFGSSGGLNNEQF
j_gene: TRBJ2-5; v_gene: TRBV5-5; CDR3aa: ASSLGNNQETQY
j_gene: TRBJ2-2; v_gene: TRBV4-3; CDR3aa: ASRGSSGNTGELF
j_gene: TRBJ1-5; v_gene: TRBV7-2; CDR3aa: ASSLDSGPQH
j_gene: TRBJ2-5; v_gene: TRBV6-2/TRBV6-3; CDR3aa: ASSYSLETQY
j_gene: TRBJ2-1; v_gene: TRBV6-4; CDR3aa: ASSLQNGGWNEQF
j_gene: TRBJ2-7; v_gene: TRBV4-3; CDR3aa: ASPYYPGAGSTYEQY
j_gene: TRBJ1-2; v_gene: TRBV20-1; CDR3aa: SASTQRRGVGYGYT
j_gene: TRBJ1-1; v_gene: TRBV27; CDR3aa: ASSPLGTGRNTEAF
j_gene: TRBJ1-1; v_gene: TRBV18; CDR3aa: ASSPAAAGTEAF
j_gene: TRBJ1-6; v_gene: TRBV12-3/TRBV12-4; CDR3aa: ASSPGQGTYSPLH
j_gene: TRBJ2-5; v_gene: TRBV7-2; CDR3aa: ASSSPGLAQY
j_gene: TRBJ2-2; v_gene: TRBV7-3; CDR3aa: ASRPSRGNTGELF
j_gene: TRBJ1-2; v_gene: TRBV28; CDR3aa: ASSDRVYGYT
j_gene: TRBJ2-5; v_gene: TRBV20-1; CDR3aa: SARQWQETQY
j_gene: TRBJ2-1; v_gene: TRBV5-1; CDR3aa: ASSLFNEQF
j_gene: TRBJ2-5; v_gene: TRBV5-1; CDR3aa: ASSLLQGAAQTQY
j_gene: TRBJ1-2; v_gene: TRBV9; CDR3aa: ASSSAGATANYGYT
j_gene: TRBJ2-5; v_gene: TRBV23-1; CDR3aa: ASSQSGLGETQY
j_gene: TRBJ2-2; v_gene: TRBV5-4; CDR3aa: ASSLGSGGSGELF
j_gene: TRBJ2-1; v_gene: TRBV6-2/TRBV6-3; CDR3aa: ASKRGRESYNEQF